These 2 T cell receptor beta chains came from one sample sequenced in a study of blood T cell repertoires in COVID-19. The method was immunoSEQ multiplex PCR; TCRdb's version includes in-frame clones alone and lacks a portion of them. The sample yields around 200,000 clones, 80% to 90% seen once. Sequenced input: peripheral blood. These receptors came from a woman aged 80 or over with acute or convalescent COVID-19.

The chain has TRBV28 and TRBJ1-6, with 9 bases aligning to TRBD1. Germline V gene data show CDR1 as MDHEN and CDR2 as SYDVKM. CDR3 length: 18 residues. Unmatched junction bases numbered 8, after V lost 1 base and J lost 4 bases. As DNA, the CDR3 is TGTGCCAGCAGTTTATTTGGAACACAGGGGGCGTATAATTCACCCCTCCACTTT. It codes for CASSLFGTQGAYNSPLHF. The full variable domain, in which reference TRBV28 and TRBJ1-6 provide the parts outside the CDR3, is DVKVTQSSRYLVKRTGEKVFLECVQDMDHENMFWYRQDPGLGLRLIYFSYDVKMKEKGDIPEGYSVSREKKERFSLILESASTNQTSMYLCASSLFGTQGAYNSPLHFGNGTRLTVT.

The chain carries TRBV7-8 and TRBJ2-7; D perhaps matches TRBD2 (6 bases). CDR3 size: 14 residues. In germline, CDR1 is SGHVS, CDR2 FQNEAQ. The V end was cut by 2 bases, the J end by 4 bases, with 12 bases between. The CDR3 nucleotides read TGTGCCAGCAGCTTACGGTCTAGCGCATACGAGCAGTACTTC. It translates to CASSLRSSAYEQYF.